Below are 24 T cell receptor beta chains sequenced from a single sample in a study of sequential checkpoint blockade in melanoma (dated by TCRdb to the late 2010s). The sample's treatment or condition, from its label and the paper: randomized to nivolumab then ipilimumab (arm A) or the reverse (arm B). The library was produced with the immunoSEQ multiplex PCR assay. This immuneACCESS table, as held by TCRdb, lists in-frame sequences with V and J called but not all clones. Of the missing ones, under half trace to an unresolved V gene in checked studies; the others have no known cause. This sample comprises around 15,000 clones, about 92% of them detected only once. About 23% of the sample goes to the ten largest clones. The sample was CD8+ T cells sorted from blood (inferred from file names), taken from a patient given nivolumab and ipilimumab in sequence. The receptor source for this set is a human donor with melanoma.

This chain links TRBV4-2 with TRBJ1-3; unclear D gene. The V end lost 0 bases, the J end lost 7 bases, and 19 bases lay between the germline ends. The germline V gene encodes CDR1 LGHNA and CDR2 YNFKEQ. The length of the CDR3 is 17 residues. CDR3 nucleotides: TGTGCCAGCAGCCAAGATTTAGGAGGCGGAATGGAGAACACCATATATTTT. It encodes CASSQDLGGGMENTIYF.

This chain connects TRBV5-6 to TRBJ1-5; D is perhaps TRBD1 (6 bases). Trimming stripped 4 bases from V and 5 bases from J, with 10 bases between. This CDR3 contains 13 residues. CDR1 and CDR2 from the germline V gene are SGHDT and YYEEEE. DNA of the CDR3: TGTGCCAGCAGCCCGCAGGGGTATCAGCCCCAGCATTTT. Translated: CASSPQGYQPQHF.

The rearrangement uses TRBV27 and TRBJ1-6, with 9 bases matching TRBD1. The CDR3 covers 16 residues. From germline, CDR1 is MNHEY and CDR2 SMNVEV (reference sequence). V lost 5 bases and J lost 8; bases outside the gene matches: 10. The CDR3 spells CASSQGVGTGYSPLHF. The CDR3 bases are TGTGCCAGCAGTCAGGGTGTTGGGACAGGGTATTCACCCCTCCACTTT.

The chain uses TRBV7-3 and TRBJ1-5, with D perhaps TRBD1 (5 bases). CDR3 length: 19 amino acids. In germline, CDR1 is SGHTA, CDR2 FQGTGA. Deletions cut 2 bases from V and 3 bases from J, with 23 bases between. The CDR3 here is CASSLDGARSRSVNQPQHF. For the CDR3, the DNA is TGTGCCAGCAGCTTAGATGGGGCCCGATCACGGTCGGTCAATCAGCCCCAGCATTTT. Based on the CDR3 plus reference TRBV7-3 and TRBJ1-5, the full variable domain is GAGVSQTPSNKVTEKGKYVELRCDPISGHTALYWYRQSLGQGPEFLIYFQGTGAADDSGLPNDRFFAVRPEGSVSTLKIQRTERGDSAVYLCASSLDGARSRSVNQPQHFGDGTRLSIL.

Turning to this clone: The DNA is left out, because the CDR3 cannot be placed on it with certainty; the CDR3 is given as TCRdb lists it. The CDR3 spells CASSYPFGTGSSFF. The rearrangement joins TRBV5-6 to TRBJ1-1; the table's TRBD1 call for D was not verified on the DNA. Germline V CDR1 and CDR2: SGHDT, YYEEEE. A total of 14 residues make up the CDR3, ends included.

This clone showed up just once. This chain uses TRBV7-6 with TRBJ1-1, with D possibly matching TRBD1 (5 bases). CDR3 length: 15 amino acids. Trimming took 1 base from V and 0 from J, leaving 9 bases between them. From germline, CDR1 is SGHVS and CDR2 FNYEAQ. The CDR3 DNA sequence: TGTGCCAGCAGCTTAGGCGGGGGGATGAACACTGAAGCTTTCTTT. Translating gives CASSLGGGMNTEAFF. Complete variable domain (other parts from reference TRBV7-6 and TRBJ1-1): GAGVSQSPRYKVTKRGQDVALRCDPISGHVSLYWYRQALGQGPEFLTYFNYEAQQDKSGLPNDRFSAERPEGSISTLTIQRTEQRDSAMYRCASSLGGGMNTEAFFGQGTRLTVV.

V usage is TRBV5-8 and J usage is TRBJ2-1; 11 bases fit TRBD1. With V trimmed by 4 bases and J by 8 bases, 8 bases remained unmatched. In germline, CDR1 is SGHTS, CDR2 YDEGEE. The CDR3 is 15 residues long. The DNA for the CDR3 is TGTGCCAGCAGCCTGGGACAGGGGGGGACAGATGAGCAGTTCTTC. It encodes CASSLGQGGTDEQFF.

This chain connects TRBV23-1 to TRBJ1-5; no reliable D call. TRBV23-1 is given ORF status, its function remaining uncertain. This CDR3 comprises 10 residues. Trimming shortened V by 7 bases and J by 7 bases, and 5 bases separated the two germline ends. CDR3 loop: CASIRQPQHF. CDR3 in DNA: TGCGCCAGCATTCGGCAGCCCCAGCATTTT.

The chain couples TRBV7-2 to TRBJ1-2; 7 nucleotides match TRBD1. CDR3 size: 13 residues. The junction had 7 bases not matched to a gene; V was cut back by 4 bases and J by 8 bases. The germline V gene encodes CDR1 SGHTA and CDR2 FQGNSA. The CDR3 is CASSSGTAWGYTF. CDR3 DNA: TGTGCCAGCAGCTCGGGGACAGCCTGGGGCTACACCTTC.

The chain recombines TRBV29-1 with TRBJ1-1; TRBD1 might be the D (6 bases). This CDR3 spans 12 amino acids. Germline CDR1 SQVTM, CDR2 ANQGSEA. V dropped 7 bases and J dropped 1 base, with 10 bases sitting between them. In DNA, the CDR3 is TGCAGCGCCCCACAGGGGAACACTGAAGCTTTCTTT. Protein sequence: CSAPQGNTEAFF.

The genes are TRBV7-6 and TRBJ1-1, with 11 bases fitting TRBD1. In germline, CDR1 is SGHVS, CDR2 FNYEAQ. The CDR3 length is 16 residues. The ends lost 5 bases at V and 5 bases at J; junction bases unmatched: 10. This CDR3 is CASSQGTGGMGTEAFF. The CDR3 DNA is TGTGCCAGCAGCCAAGGGACAGGGGGTATGGGTACTGAAGCTTTCTTT.

CDR3 sequence reads: CASSLGPSDEQYF. The CDR3, as DNA: TGTGCCAGCAGCTTAGGCCCCAGCGACGAGCAGTACTTC. This rearrangement joins TRBV7-9 to TRBJ2-7, with D unresolved. Trimming cost V 1 base and J 5 bases, with 9 bases left between them. Looked up from germline, CDR1 is SEHNR and CDR2 is FQNEAQ (reference sequence). The CDR3 spans 13 residues.

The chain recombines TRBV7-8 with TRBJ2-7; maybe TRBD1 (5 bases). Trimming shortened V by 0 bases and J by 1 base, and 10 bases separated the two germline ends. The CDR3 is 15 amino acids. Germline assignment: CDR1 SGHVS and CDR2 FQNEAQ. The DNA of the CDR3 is TGTGCCAGCAGCTTAGCTCAGGGTCCATCCTACGAGCAGTACTTC. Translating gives CASSLAQGPSYEQYF.

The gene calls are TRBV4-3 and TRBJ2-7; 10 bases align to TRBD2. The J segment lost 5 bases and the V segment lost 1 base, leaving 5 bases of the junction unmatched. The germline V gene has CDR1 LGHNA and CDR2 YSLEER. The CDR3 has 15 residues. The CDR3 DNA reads TGCGCCAGCAGCCAAGTAGGGACTAGCGTAGACGAGCAGTACTTC. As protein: CASSQVGTSVDEQYF.

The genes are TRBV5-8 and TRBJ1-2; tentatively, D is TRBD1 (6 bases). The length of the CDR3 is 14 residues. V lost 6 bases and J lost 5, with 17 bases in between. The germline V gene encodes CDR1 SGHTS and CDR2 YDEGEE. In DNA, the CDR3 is TGTGCCAGCACTAAACAGGGTCTTTTATATGGCTACACCTTC. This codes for CASTKQGLLYGYTF. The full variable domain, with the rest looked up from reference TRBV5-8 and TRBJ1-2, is EAGVTQSPTHLIKTRGQQATLRCSPISGHTSVYWYQQALGLGLQFLLWYDEGEERNRGNFPPRFSGRQFPNYSSELNVNALELEDSALYLCASTKQGLLYGYTFGSGTRLTVV.

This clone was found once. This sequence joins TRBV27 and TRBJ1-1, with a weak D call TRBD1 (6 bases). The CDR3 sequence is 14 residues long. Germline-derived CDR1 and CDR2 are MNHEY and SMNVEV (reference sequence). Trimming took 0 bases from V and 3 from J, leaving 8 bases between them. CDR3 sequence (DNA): TGTGCCAGCAGTTTATCTGGGGGCTACACTGAAGCTTTCTTT. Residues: CASSLSGGYTEAFF.

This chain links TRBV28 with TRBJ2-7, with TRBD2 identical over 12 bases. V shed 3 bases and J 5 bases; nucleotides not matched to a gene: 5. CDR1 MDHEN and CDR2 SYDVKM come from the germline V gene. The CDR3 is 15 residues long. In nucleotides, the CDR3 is TGTGCCAGCAGTTTTCGACTAGCGGGGGTCGACGAGCAGTACGTC. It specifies CASSFRLAGVDEQYV.

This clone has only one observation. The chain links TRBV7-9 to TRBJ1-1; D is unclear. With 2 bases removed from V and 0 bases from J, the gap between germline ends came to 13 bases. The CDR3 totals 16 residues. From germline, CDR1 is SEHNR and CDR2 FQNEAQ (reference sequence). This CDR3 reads CASSLLPASMNTEAFF. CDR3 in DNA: TGTGCCAGCAGCTTACTACCAGCGTCCATGAACACTGAAGCTTTCTTT.

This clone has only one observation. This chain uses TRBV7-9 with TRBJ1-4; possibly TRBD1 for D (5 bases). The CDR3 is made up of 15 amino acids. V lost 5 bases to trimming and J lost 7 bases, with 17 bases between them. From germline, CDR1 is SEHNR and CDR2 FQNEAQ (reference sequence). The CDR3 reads CASSAGLKKGEKLFF. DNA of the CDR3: TGTGCCAGCAGCGCGGGACTCAAGAAGGGTGAAAAACTGTTTTTT. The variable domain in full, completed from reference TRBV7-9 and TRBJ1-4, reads DTGVSQNPRHKITKRGQNVTFRCDPISEHNRLYWYRQTLGQGPEFLTYFQNEAQLEKSRLLSDRFSAERPKGSFSTLEIQRTEQGDSAMYLCASSAGLKKGEKLFFGSGTQLSVL.

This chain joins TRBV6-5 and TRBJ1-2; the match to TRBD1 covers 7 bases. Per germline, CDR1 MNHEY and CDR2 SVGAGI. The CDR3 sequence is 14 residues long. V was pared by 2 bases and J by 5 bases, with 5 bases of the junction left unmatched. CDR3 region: CASSYGGGRYGYTF. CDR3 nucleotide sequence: TGTGCCAGCAGTTACGGAGGGGGCAGGTATGGCTACACCTTC.

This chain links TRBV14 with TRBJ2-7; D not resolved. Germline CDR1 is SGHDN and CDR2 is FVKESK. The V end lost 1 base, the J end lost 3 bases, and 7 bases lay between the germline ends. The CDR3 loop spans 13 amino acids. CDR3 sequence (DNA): TGTGCCAGCAGCCAAGGGCCCTACTACGAGCAGTACGTC. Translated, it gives CASSQGPYYEQYV.

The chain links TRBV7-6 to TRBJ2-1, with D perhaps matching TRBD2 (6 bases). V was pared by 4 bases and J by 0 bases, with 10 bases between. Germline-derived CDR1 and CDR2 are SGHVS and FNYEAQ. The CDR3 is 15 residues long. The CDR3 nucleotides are TGTGCCAGCAGCTGGGACTCCAGCTCCTACAATGAGCAGTTCTTC. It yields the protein CASSWDSSSYNEQFF. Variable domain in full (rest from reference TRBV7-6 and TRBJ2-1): GAGVSQSPRYKVTKRGQDVALRCDPISGHVSLYWYRQALGQGPEFLTYFNYEAQQDKSGLPNDRFSAERPEGSISTLTIQRTEQRDSAMYRCASSWDSSSYNEQFFGPGTRLTVL.

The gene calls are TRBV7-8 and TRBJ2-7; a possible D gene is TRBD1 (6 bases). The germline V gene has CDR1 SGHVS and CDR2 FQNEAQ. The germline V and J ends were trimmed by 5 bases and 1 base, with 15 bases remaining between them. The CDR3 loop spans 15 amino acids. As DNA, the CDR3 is TGTGCCAGCAGCCCCTTCCAGGGGCCATCCTACGAGCAGTACTTC. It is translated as CASSPFQGPSYEQYF.

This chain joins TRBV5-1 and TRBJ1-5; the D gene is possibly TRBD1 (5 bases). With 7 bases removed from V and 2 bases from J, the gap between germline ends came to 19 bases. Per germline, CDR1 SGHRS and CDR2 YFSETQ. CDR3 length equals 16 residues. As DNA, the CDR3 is TGCGCCAGCCCCCCTTATGGGGGGGGTCGCAATCAGCCCCAGCATTTT. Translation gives CASPPYGGGRNQPQHF.